The clone carrying this TCR beta chain was recorded a few times. The antigen is undetermined. The V gene lost 5 bases and the J gene lost 0 bases, with 14 bases spanning the gap. CDR3 length: 16 residues. One entry per CDR3 protein, called by TCRdb with MiXCR from the reads. The top ten hold less than 50% of the sample, which has 250,000 to 300,000 distinct CDR3 sequences, approximately 17% seen once. This sample was taken from a study of T cell repertoires in cytomegalovirus infection. General study findings and limits: Summed public TCR beta family frequency identified CMV carriers bearing the relevant HLA. Across the ex vivo response, the dominant clonotypes were HLA-C-restricted CMV-specific TCR beta clonotypes.

Sequenced sample: CD8+ T cells from PBMCs. This receptor was obtained from a human donor in good health (CMV status not recorded). Some clones in this sample may be carry-over from other donors' samples. The chain combines TRBV12-3 or TRBV12-4 with TRBJ1-5; D is unresolved. CDR3 sequence (DNA): TGTGCCAGCAGTCTTGGGAGTCTATATAGCAATCAGCCCCAGCATTTT. It translates to CASSLGSLYSNQPQHF.